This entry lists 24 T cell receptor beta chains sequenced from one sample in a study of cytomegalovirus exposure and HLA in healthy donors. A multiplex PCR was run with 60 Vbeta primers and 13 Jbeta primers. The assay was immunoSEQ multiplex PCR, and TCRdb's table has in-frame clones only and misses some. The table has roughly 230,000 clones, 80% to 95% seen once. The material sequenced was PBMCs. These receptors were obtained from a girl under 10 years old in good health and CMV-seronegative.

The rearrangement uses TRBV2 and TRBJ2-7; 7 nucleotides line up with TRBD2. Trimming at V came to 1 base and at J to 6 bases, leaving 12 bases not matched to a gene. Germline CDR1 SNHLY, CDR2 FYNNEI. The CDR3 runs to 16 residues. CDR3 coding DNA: TGTGCCAGCAGTGAAGGCACGCGGGGGACTTCTCTCGAGCAGTACTTC. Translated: CASSEGTRGTSLEQYF.

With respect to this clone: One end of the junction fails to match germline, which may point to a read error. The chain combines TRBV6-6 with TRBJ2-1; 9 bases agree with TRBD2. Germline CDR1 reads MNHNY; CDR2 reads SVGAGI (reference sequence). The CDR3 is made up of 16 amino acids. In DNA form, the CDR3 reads TGTGCCAGCAGTTACCCGGCTAGCGGGACCTACAATGAACAGTTCTTC. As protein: CASSYPASGTYNEQFF.

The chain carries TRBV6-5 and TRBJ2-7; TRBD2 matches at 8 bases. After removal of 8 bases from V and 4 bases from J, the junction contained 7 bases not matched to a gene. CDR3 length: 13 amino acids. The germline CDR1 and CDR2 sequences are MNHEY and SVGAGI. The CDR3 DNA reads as TGTGCCAGCGGGGTGGGCGGGGGGTACGAGCAGTACTTC. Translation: CASGVGGGYEQYF.

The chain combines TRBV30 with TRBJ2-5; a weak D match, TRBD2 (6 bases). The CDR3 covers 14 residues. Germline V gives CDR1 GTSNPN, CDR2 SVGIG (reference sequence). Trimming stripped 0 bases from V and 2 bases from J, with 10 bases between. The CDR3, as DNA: TGTGCCTGGAGTGTACAGGAGGGTCAAGAGACCCAGTACTTC. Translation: CAWSVQEGQETQYF.

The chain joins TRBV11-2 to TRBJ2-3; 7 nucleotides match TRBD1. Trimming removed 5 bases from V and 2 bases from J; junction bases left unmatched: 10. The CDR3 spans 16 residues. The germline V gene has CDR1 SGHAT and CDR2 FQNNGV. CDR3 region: CASSNRDSSLTDTQYF. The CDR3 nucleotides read TGTGCCAGCAGCAACCGGGACAGCTCACTCACAGATACGCAGTATTTT.

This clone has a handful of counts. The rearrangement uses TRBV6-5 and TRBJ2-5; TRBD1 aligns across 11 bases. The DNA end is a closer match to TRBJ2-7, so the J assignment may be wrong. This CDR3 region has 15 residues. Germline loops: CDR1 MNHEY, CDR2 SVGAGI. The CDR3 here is CASSYSGQGVNEQYF. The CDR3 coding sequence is TGTGCCAGCAGTTACTCGGGACAGGGGGTCAACGAGCAGTACTTC.

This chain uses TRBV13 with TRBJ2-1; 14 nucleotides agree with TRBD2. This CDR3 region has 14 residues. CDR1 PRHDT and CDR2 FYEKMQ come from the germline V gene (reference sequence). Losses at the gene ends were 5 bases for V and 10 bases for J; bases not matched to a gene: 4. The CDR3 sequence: CASSPGLAGEEQFF. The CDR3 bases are TGTGCCAGCAGCCCGGGACTAGCGGGAGAAGAGCAGTTCTTC.

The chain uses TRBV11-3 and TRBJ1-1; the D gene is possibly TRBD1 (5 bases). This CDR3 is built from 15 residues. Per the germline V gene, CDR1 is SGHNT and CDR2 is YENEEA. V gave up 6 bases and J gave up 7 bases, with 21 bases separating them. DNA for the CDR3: TGTGCCAGCAGGGGAGGGACCTGGGGAGAGGGTGAAGCTTTCTTT. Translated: CASRGGTWGEGEAFF.

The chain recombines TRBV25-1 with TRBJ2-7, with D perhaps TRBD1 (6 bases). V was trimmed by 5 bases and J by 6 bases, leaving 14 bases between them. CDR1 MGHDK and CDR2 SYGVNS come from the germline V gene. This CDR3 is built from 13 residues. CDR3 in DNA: TGTGCCAGCAGTTTCCGGACAGAGGCCGAGCAGTACTTC. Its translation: CASSFRTEAEQYF.

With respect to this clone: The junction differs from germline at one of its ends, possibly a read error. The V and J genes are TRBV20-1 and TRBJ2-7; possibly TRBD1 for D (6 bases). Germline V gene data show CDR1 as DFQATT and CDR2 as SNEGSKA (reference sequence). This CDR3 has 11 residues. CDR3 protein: CSASSDSGRHF. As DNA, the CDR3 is TGCAGTGCTAGTTCGGACAGCGGTAGGCACTTC.

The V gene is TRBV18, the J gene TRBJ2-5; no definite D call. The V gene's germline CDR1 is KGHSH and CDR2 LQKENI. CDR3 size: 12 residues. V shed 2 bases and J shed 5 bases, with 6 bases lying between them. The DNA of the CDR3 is TGTGCCAGCTCACCAGAGGAGGAGACCCAGTACTTC. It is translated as CASSPEEETQYF.

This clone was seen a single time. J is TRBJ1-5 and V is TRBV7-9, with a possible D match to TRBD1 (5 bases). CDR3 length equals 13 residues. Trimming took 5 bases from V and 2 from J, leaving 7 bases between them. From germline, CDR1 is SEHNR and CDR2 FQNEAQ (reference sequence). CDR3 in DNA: TGTGCCAGCAGCGGGGCAGGCAATCAGCCCCAGCATTTT. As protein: CASSGAGNQPQHF.

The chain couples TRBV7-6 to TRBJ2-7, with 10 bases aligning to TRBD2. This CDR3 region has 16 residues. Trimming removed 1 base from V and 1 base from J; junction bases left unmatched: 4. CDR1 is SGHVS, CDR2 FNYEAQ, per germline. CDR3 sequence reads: CASSLGSAGGSYEQYF. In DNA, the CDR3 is TGTGCCAGCAGCTTAGGCTCAGCGGGGGGGTCCTACGAGCAGTACTTC.

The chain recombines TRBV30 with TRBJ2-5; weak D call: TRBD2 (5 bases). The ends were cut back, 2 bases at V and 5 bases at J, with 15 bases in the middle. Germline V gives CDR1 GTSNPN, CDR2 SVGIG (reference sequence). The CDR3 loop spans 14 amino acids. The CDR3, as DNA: TGTGCCTGGAGTACCGGGGATGGAAGGGAGACCCAGTACTTC. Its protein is CAWSTGDGRETQYF.

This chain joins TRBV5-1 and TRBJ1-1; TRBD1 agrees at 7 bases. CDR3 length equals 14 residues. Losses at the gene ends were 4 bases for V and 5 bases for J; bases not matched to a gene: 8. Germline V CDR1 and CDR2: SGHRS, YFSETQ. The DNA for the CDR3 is TGCGCCAGCAGCCCGACACAGGGGAGGACTGAAGCTTTCTTT. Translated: CASSPTQGRTEAFF.

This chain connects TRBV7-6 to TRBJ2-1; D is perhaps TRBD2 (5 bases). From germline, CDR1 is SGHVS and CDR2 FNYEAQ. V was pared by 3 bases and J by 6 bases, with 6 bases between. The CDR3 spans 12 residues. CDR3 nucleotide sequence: TGTGCCAGCAGCTTTCGGGGCAATGAGCAGTTCTTC. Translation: CASSFRGNEQFF.

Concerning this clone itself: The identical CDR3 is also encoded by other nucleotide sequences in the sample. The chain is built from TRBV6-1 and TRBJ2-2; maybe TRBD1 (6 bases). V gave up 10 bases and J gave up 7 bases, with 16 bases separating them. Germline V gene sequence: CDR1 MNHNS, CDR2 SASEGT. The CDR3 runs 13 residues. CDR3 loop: CATSDRINGELFF. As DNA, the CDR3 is TGTGCCACTTCAGACAGGATTAACGGGGAGCTGTTTTTT.

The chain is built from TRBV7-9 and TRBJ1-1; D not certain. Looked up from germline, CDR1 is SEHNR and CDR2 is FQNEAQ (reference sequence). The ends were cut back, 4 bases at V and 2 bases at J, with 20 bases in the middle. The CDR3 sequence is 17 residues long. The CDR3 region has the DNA TGTGCCAGCAGCTCGAGAAAGATGCGCTCCAAAAACACTGAAGCTTTCTTT. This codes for CASSSRKMRSKNTEAFF. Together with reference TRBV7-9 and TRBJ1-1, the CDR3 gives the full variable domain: DTGVSQNPRHKITKRGQNVTFRCDPISEHNRLYWYRQTLGQGPEFLTYFQNEAQLEKSRLLSDRFSAERPKGSFSTLEIQRTEQGDSAMYLCASSSRKMRSKNTEAFFGQGTRLTVV.

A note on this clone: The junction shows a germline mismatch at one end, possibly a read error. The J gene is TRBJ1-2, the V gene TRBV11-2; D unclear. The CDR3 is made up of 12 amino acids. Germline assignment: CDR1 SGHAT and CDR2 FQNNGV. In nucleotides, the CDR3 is TGTGCCAGCAGCTTAGCCGCTGGCCGGGAGGCCTTC. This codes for CASSLAAGREAF. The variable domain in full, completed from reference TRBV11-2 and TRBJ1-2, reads EAGVAQSPRYKIIEKRQSVAFWCNPISGHATLYWYQQILGQGPKLLIQFQNNGVVDDSQLPKDRFSAERLKGVDSTLKIQPAKLEDSAVYLCASSLAAGREAFGSGTRLTVV.

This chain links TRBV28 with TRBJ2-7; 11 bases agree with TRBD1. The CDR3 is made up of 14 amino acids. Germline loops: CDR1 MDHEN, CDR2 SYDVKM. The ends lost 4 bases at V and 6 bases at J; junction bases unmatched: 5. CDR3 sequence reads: CASSYPGTGGEQYF. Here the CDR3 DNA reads TGTGCCAGCAGTTACCCCGGGACAGGGGGCGAGCAGTACTTC.

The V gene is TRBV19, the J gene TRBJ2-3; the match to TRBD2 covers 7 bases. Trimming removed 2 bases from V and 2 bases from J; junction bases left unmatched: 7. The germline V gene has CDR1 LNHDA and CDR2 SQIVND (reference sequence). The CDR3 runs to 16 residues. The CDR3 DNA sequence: TGTGCCAGTAGTATAAAACGCGGGGGAATCACAGATACGCAGTATTTT. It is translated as CASSIKRGGITDTQYF.

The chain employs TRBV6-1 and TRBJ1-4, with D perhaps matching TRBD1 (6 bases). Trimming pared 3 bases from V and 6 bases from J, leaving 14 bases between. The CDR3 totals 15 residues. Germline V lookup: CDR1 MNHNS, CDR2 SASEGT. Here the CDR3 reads CASSESRGIDEKLFF. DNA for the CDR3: TGTGCCAGCAGTGAGTCCAGGGGCATTGATGAAAAACTGTTTTTT.

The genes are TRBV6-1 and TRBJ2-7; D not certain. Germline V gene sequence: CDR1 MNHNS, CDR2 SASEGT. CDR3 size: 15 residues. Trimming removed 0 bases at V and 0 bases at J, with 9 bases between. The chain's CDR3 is CASSEASVSSYEQYF. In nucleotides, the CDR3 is TGTGCCAGCAGTGAAGCGTCTGTCTCCTCCTACGAGCAGTACTTC.

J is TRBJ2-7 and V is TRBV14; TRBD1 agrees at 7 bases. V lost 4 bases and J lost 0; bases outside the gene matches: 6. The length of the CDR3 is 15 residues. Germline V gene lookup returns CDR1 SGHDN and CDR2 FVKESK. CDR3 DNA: TGTGCCAGCAGCCCGATGACAGGGAGCTCCTACGAGCAGTACTTC. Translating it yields CASSPMTGSSYEQYF.